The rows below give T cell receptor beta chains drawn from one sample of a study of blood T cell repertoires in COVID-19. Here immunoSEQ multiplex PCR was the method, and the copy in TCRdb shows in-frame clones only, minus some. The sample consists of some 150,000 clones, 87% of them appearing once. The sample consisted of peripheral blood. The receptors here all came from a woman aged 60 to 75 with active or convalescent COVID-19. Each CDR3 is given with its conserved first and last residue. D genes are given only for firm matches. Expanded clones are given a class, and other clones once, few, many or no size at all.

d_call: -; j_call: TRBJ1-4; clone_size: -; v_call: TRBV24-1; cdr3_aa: CATSDLSTFLDEKLFF; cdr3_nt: TGTGCCACCAGTGATTTGTCGACATTCCTGGATGAAAAACTGTTTTTT
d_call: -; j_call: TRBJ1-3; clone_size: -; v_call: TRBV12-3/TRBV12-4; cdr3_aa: CASSQSGRTIYF; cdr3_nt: TGTGCCAGCAGTCAGTCCGGGAGAACCATATATTTT
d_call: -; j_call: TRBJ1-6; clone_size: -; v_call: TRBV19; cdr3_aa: CASSIEEDNSPLHF; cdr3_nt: TGTGCCAGTAGTATAGAAGAGGATAATTCACCCCTCCACTTT
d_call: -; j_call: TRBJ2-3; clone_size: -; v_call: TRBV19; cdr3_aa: CASGRRESGVSQYF; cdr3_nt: TGTGCCAGTGGCCGAAGGGAGTCCGGGGTTTCGCAGTATTTT
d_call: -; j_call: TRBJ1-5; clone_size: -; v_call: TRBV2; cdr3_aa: CASSPFGVTGQPQHF; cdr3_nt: TGTGCCAGCAGTCCATTTGGCGTGACAGGTCAGCCCCAGCATTTT
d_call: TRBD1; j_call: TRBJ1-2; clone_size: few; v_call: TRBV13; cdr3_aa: CASSATSDRDYGYTF; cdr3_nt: TGTGCCAGCAGCGCAACCTCGGACAGGGACTATGGCTACACCTTC
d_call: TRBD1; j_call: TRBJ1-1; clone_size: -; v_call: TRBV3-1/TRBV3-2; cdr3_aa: CASSQAQFPGQGALGNTEAFF; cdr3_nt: TGTGCCAGCAGCCAAGCCCAATTTCCGGGACAGGGGGCCCTCGGGAACACTGAAGCTTTCTTT
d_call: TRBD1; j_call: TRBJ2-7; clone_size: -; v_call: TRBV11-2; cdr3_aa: CASSSYRGLPSYEQYF; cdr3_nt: TGTGCCAGCAGCTCATACAGGGGGCTCCCCTCCTACGAGCAGTACTTC
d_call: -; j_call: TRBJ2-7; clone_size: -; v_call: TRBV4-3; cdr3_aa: CASSQGRMGGPGDEQYF; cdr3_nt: TGCGCCAGCAGCCAAGGTCGGATGGGGGGGCCCGGGGACGAGCAGTACTTC
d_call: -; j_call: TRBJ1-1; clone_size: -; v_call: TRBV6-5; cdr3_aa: CASSSPTDTEAFF; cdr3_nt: TGTGCCAGCAGCTCCCCGACAGACACTGAAGCTTTCTTT
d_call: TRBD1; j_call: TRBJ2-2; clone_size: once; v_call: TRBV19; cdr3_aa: CASSTIQGAGELFF; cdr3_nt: TGTGCCAGTAGTACCATACAGGGGGCCGGGGAGCTGTTTTTT
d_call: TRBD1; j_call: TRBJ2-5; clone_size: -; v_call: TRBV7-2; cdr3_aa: CASSLVEGAQGTQYF; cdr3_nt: TGTGCCAGCAGCTTAGTCGAGGGGGCGCAAGGGACCCAGTACTTC
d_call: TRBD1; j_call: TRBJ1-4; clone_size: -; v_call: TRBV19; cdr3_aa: CASKYGTGVEKLFF; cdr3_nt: TGTGCCAGTAAATACGGGACAGGGGTAGAAAAACTGTTTTTT
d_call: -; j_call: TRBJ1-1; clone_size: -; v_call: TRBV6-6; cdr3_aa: CASSYEALNTEAFF; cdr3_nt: TGTGCCAGCAGTTACGAGGCTCTGAACACTGAAGCTTTCTTT
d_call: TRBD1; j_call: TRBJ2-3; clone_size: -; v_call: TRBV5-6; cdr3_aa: CASRLDRGRTDTQYF; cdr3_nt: TGTGCCAGCAGACTTGACAGGGGGCGGACAGATACGCAGTATTTT
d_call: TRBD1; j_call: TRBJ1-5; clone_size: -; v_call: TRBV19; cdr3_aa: CASSADRDQPQHF; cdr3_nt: TGTGCCAGTAGTGCTGACAGGGATCAGCCCCAGCATTTT
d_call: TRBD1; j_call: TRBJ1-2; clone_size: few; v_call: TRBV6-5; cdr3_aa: CASSSDRATNYGYTF; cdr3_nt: TGTGCCAGCAGTTCGGACAGGGCGACTAACTATGGCTACACCTTC
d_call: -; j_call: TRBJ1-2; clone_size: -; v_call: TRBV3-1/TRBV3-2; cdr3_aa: CASSQYRDGYTF; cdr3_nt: TGTGCCAGCAGCCAGTACAGGGACGGCTACACCTTC
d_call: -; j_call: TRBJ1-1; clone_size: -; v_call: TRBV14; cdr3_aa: CASSQMTGSTEAFF; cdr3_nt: TGTGCCAGCAGCCAGATGACAGGATCCACTGAAGCTTTCTTT
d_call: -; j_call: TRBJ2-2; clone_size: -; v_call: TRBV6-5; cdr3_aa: CASSYSMSTPRGELFF; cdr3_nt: TGTGCCAGCAGTTACTCGATGTCCACCCCGAGGGGGGAGCTGTTTTTT
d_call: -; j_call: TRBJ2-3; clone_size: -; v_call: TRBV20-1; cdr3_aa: CSARGHTITDTQYF; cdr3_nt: TGCAGTGCTCGTGGACACACAATCACAGATACGCAGTATTTT
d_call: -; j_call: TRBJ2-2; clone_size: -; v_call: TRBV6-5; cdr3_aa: CASRGANTGELFF; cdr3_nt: TGTGCCAGCAGAGGGGCGAACACCGGGGAGCTGTTTTTT
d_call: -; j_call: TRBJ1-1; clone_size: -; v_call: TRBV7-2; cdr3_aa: CASSFYGAMMNTEAFF; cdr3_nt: TGTGCCAGCAGCTTTTACGGAGCTATGATGAACACTGAAGCTTTCTTT
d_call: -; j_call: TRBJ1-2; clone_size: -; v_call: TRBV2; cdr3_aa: CASSGGQIAYLNYGYTF; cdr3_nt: TGTGCCAGCAGTGGAGGACAGATAGCTTACCTAAACTATGGCTACACCTTC
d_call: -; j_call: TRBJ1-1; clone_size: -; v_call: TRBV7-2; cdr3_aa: CASSGQKYTEAFF; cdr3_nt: TGTGCCAGCAGCGGACAGAAATACACTGAAGCTTTCTTT
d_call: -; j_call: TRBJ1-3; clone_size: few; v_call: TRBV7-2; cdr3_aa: CASITDSSLNSGNTIYF; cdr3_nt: TGTGCCAGCATCACGGACAGCTCCCTTAACTCTGGAAACACCATATATTTT
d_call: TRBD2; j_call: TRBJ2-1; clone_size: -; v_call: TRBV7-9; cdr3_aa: CASSPSTSGGPNEQFF; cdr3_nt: TGTGCCAGCAGCCCCTCCACTAGCGGGGGGCCCAATGAGCAGTTCTTC
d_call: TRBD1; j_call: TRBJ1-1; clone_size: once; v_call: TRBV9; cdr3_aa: CASSVGNGAGGSEAFF; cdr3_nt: TGTGCCAGCAGCGTAGGTAATGGGGCAGGGGGCTCTGAAGCTTTCTTT
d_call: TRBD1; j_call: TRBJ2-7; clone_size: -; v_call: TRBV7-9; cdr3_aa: CASSLGQLEQYF; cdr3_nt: TGTGCCAGCAGCTTGGGACAGCTCGAGCAGTACTTC
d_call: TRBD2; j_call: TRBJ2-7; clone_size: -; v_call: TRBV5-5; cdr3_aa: CASSLGLAGVPYEQYF; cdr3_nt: TGTGCCAGCAGCTTGGGGCTAGCGGGGGTTCCCTACGAGCAGTACTTC
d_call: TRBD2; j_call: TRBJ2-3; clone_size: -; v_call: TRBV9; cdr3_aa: CASSVVAGNTDTQYF; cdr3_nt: TGTGCCAGCAGCGTAGTAGCGGGGAACACAGATACGCAGTATTTT
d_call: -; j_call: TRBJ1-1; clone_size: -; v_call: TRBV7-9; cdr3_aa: CASSLDVISEAFF; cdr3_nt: TGTGCCAGCAGCTTAGATGTGATCAGTGAAGCTTTCTTT
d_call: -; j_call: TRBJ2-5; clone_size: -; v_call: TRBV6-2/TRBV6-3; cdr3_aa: CASSYPRWAGRETQYF; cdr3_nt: TGTGCCAGCAGTTACCCTAGATGGGCGGGGCGGGAGACCCAGTACTTC
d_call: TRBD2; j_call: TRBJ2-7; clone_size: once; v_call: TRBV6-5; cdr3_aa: CASSRAGGFSYEQYF; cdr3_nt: TGTGCCAGCAGTCGAGCGGGGGGGTTCTCCTACGAGCAGTACTTC
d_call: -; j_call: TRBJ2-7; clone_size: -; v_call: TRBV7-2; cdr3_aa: CASRDWAEQYF; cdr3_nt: TGTGCCAGCAGGGATTGGGCCGAGCAGTACTTC